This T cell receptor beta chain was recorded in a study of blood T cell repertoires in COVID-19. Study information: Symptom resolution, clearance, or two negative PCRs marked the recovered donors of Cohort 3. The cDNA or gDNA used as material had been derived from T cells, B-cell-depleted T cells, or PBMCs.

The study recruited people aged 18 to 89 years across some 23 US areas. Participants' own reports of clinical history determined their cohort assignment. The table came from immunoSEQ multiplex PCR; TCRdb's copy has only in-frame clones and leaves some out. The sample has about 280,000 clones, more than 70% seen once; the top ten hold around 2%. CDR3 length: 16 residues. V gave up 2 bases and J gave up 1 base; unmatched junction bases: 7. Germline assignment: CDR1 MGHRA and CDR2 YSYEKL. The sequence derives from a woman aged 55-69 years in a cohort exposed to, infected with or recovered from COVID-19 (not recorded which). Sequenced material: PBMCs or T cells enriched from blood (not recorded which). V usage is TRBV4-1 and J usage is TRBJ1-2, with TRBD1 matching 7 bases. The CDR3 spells CASSQRSTGNNYGYTF. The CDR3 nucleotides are TGCGCCAGCAGCCAACGCTCGACAGGGAATAACTATGGCTACACCTTC.